These 23 T cell receptor beta chains were sequenced from one sample in a study of cytomegalovirus exposure and HLA in healthy donors. Primers for the PCR totalled 60 Vbeta and 13 Jbeta. TCRdb keeps only in-frame clones here, not all; method: immunoSEQ multiplex PCR. The sample includes roughly 120,000 clones, roughly 83% of them seen just once. The sequencing input was PBMCs. Source of these receptors: a woman aged 18-29 years in good health and CMV-seropositive.

The chain uses TRBV19 and TRBJ2-7, with TRBD2 matching over 14 bases. After removal of 6 bases from V and 5 bases from J, the junction contained 9 bases not matched to a gene. Germline loops: CDR1 LNHDA, CDR2 SQIVND (reference sequence). This CDR3 region has 16 residues. This CDR3 is CASRDPGLAGENEQYF. CDR3 DNA: TGTGCCAGTAGGGATCCGGGACTAGCGGGAGAGAACGAGCAGTACTTC.

The V call is TRBV4-1, the J call TRBJ2-1; 9 positions match TRBD2. CDR1 is MGHRA, CDR2 YSYEKL, per germline. With V trimmed by 4 bases and J by 3 bases, 16 bases remained unmatched. This CDR3 spans 19 amino acids. The CDR3 spells CASSLFPPIRLAVYNEQFF. CDR3 in DNA: TGCGCCAGCAGCCTGTTCCCCCCAATAAGACTAGCGGTCTACAATGAGCAGTTCTTC.

The chain combines TRBV23-1 with TRBJ1-2, with TRBD1 matching over 8 bases. TRBV23-1 is known as an ORF, though its function is uncertain. There are 21 residues in the CDR3. The V and J ends lost 6 bases and 2 bases, in that order; junction bases with no gene match: 26. CDR3 bases: TGCGCCAGCAGGCCCGAGCTAGACAGGGGACATGATCTACGGCCGAACTATGGCTACACCTTC. This gives the protein CASRPELDRGHDLRPNYGYTF.

The sample holds one count of this clone. This chain uses TRBV30 with TRBJ2-2; D unresolved. The CDR3 loop spans 15 amino acids. CDR1 is GTSNPN and CDR2 is SVGIG in the germline V gene (reference sequence). V lost 4 bases to trimming and J lost 5 bases, with 17 bases between them. In DNA form, the CDR3 reads TGTGCCTGGATCAAAAAGGCGGAGTGGACCGGGGAGCTGTTTTTT. As protein: CAWIKKAEWTGELFF.

The chain uses TRBV7-9 and TRBJ2-5; D perhaps matches TRBD1 (6 bases). The J call may be faulty, since TRBJ2-7 better matches the DNA end. CDR3 length equals 14 residues. Germline V lookup: CDR1 SEHNR, CDR2 FQNEAQ (reference sequence). CDR3 nucleotides: TGTGCCAGCAGCCCTACGGACAGCCGTTACGAGCAGTACTTC. Its translation is CASSPTDSRYEQYF.

J is TRBJ2-7 and V is TRBV9; D may be TRBD1 (5 bases). CDR3 length equals 14 residues. Germline CDR1 SGDLS, CDR2 YYNGEE. The ends were cut back, 0 bases at V and 2 bases at J, with 9 bases in the middle. CDR3 residues: CASSVGTRAYEQYF. The CDR3 nucleotides read TGTGCCAGCAGCGTAGGGACCAGGGCCTACGAGCAGTACTTC.

The J gene is TRBJ2-7, the V gene TRBV7-9; D is undetermined. The CDR3 totals 11 residues. Per the germline V gene, CDR1 is SEHNR and CDR2 is FQNEAQ (reference sequence). V gave up 6 bases and J gave up 6 bases, with 9 bases separating them. DNA of the CDR3: TGTGCCAGCAGTGTCCTTTTCGAGCAGTACTTC. It specifies CASSVLFEQYF.

This clone was found once. The rearrangement uses TRBV5-4 and TRBJ1-5, with TRBD1 as a possible D gene (5 bases). CDR1 SGHNT and CDR2 YYREEE come from the germline V gene (reference sequence). The CDR3 has 13 residues. Trimming took 4 bases from V and 7 from J, leaving 12 bases between them. CDR3: CASSEDRFQPQHF. In nucleotides, the CDR3 is TGTGCCAGCAGCGAAGACAGATTCCAGCCCCAGCATTTT.

V and J are TRBV6-1 and TRBJ2-7; 8 bases map to TRBD2. Trimming removed 7 bases from V and 5 bases from J; junction bases left unmatched: 13. The CDR3 has 15 residues. The germline V gene encodes CDR1 MNHNS and CDR2 SASEGT. The CDR3 reads CASTRGAGVGHEQYF. CDR3 in DNA: TGTGCCAGCACCAGGGGAGCGGGAGTGGGCCACGAGCAGTACTTC.

The V gene is TRBV25-1, the J gene TRBJ2-1, with D tentatively TRBD2 (5 bases). V gave up 5 bases and J gave up 4 bases, with 18 bases separating them. From germline, CDR1 is MGHDK and CDR2 SYGVNS. The length of the CDR3 is 16 residues. CDR3 residues: CASSYLAFSTYNEQFF. As DNA, the CDR3 is TGTGCCAGCAGTTACTTAGCGTTCAGCACGTACAATGAGCAGTTCTTC.

The table lists this clone with a count of one. The chain carries TRBV6-6 and TRBJ2-7, with 9 bases matching TRBD1. The trim removed 5 bases at V and 6 bases at J, leaving 5 bases unmatched. The CDR3 contains 13 residues. Germline V gene data show CDR1 as MNHNY and CDR2 as SVGAGI (reference sequence). This CDR3 reads CASSLLTGGEQYF. As DNA, the CDR3 is TGTGCCAGCAGTCTATTGACAGGGGGCGAGCAGTACTTC.

This clone was seen more than once but under ten times. The rearrangement joins TRBV6-5 to TRBJ1-1; a weak D match, TRBD1 (5 bases). V was clipped by 6 bases and J by 4 bases, with 12 bases between them. This CDR3 has 13 amino acids. CDR1 is MNHEY, CDR2 SVGAGI, per germline. The CDR3 loop reads CASSQGGATEAFF. CDR3 in DNA: TGTGCCAGCAGCCAAGGAGGGGCCACTGAAGCTTTCTTT.

The genes are TRBV5-1 and TRBJ2-1; D possibly corresponds to TRBD1 (5 bases). This CDR3 has 12 residues. The germline V gene has CDR1 SGHRS and CDR2 YFSETQ. Trimming left V 1 base short and J 16 bases short, with 15 bases between. CDR3 bases: TGCGCCAGCAGCTTGAGGGGATCCCCCTACTTCTTC. Its protein product is CASSLRGSPYFF.

The CDR3 region has the DNA TGCGCCAGCAGCAGTATTCCCGGACTCAAAACACGCCGAACTTGCTACACCTTC. This gives the protein CASSSIPGLKTRRTCYTF. The genes are TRBV4-1 and TRBJ1-2; D unresolved. CDR1 is MGHRA, CDR2 YSYEKL, per germline. Trimming shortened V by 5 bases and J by 9 bases, and 31 bases separated the two germline ends. The CDR3 extends over 18 amino acids.

This clone has only one observation. The J gene is TRBJ1-1, the V gene TRBV5-1; TRBD1 is a possible D gene (6 bases). Deletions cut 4 bases from V and 7 bases from J, with 20 bases between. This CDR3 spans 15 amino acids. The germline CDR1 and CDR2 sequences are SGHRS and YFSETQ. The CDR3 bases are TGCGCCAGCAGCCCCGTAGCAGCACAGGGTAATGAAGCTTTCTTT. This codes for CASSPVAAQGNEAFF. Full variable domain (outside the CDR3, taken from reference TRBV5-1 and TRBJ1-1): KAGVTQTPRYLIKTRGQQVTLSCSPISGHRSVSWYQQTPGQGLQFLFEYFSETQRNKGNFPGRFSGRQFSNSRSEMNVSTLELGDSALYLCASSPVAAQGNEAFFGQGTRLTVV.

This chain connects TRBV6-6 to TRBJ1-3; D gene unclear. The V gene's germline CDR1 is MNHNY and CDR2 SVGAGI (reference sequence). The CDR3 runs 14 residues. V was clipped by 5 bases and J by 4 bases, with 12 bases between them. CDR3 DNA sequence: TGTGCCAGCAGTCCCCCGCTTCGGGGAAACACCATATATTTT. Translated, it gives CASSPPLRGNTIYF.

The chain carries TRBV19 and TRBJ2-7; D is possibly TRBD2 (6 bases). Trimming left V 4 bases short and J 5 bases short, with 15 bases between. The CDR3 has 14 residues. Germline CDR1 is LNHDA and CDR2 is SQIVND (reference sequence). The CDR3 reads CASSRGLGQDEQYF. DNA for the CDR3: TGTGCCAGTAGTAGGGGACTCGGTCAGGACGAGCAGTACTTC.

CDR3: CASSSDSSNQPQHF. The CDR3 DNA reads TGTGCCAGCAGCTCGGACAGTAGCAATCAGCCCCAGCATTTT. The chain has TRBV11-2 and TRBJ1-5; tentatively, D is TRBD1 (6 bases). This CDR3 is built from 14 residues. V lost 4 bases and J lost 0, with 7 bases in between. The germline V gene has CDR1 SGHAT and CDR2 FQNNGV.

The chain combines TRBV9 with TRBJ2-1; 9 bases are shared with TRBD2. Per the germline V gene, CDR1 is SGDLS and CDR2 is YYNGEE. Trimming removed 4 bases from V and 10 bases from J; junction bases left unmatched: 9. CDR3 size: 14 residues. The CDR3 loop is CASSPTGTSYEQFF. CDR3 DNA sequence: TGTGCCAGCAGCCCGACCGGGACTAGCTACGAGCAGTTCTTC.

CDR3 nucleotide sequence: TGTGCCAGTCCTCGACAGGGAACCCCCCTCAGCTCCTACGAGCAGTACTTC. It yields the protein CASPRQGTPLSSYEQYF. This sequence joins TRBV19 and TRBJ2-7; 7 bases are shared with TRBD1. This CDR3 contains 17 residues. Germline loops: CDR1 LNHDA, CDR2 SQIVND (reference sequence). V lost 8 bases and J lost 0; bases outside the gene matches: 16.

This chain joins TRBV28 and TRBJ1-2, with 9 bases matching TRBD1. The ends lost 5 bases at V and 6 bases at J; junction bases unmatched: 4. The CDR3 has 13 residues. The V gene's germline CDR1 is MDHEN and CDR2 SYDVKM. The CDR3, as DNA: TGTGCCAGCAGTAGAGGACAGGGGAATGGCTACACCTTC. Translated: CASSRGQGNGYTF.

The rearrangement links TRBV28 to TRBJ2-7; 8 bases are shared with TRBD1. The germline CDR1 and CDR2 sequences are MDHEN and SYDVKM. The V segment lost 8 bases and the J segment 1 base; nucleotides outside the gene matches: 4. The CDR3 extends over 13 amino acids. This CDR3 is CASRGTGSYEQYF. The CDR3 coding sequence is TGTGCCAGCCGCGGGACAGGATCCTACGAGCAGTACTTC.

The chain carries TRBV21-1 and TRBJ2-3; the table's D call TRBD2 went unverified against the DNA. TRBV21-1 is reported as a pseudogene. The CDR3 runs to 16 residues. The CDR3 spells CASSVGVREATDTQYF. For the CDR3, the DNA is TGTGCCAGCAGCGTCGGCGTGAGGGAGGCGACAGATACGCAGTATTTT.